These T cell receptor beta chains were read from a single sample in a study of blood T cell repertoires in COVID-19. Sequenced by immunoSEQ multiplex PCR; TCRdb stores in-frame clones only, minus some. The sample has under 200,000 clones, more than 70% seen once. The sample taken for sequencing was PBMCs or T cells enriched from blood (not recorded which). The receptors originated from a woman aged 18-29 years who had recovered from COVID-19. CDR3s include the opening cysteine and the closing phenylalanine or tryptophan. The D gene is left open where the match is weak. For some rows the clone size is stated as once, few or many, or as a class when expanded; others skip it.

v_call: TRBV7-6
clone_size: NA
d_call: TRBD2
j_call: TRBJ2-3
cdr3_nt: TGTGCCAGCAGCCTGGGACTAGCGGGGCCAGATACGCAGTATTTT
cdr3_aa: CASSLGLAGPDTQYF

v_call: TRBV5-1
clone_size: once
d_call: NA
j_call: TRBJ1-1
cdr3_nt: TGCGCCAGCGTACAGGGCGCTGAAGCTTTCTTT
cdr3_aa: CASVQGAEAFF

v_call: TRBV4-1
clone_size: NA
d_call: NA
j_call: TRBJ2-7
cdr3_nt: TGCGCCAGCAGCCCAATTAGGGAGGCAGGGGAGCAGTACTTC
cdr3_aa: CASSPIREAGEQYF

v_call: TRBV6-5
clone_size: NA
d_call: NA
j_call: TRBJ2-3
cdr3_nt: TGTGCCAGCAGTTACAACTATACGCAGTATTTT
cdr3_aa: CASSYNYTQYF

v_call: TRBV7-9
clone_size: NA
d_call: NA
j_call: TRBJ1-1
cdr3_nt: TGTGCCAGCAGCTGGGAGGTTGCTGAAGCTTTCTTT
cdr3_aa: CASSWEVAEAFF

v_call: TRBV7-9
clone_size: once
d_call: NA
j_call: TRBJ1-3
cdr3_nt: TGTGCCAGCAGCTTAAGTCCGGCTGGAAACACCATATATTTT
cdr3_aa: CASSLSPAGNTIYF

v_call: TRBV6-1
clone_size: NA
d_call: NA
j_call: TRBJ2-7
cdr3_nt: TGTGCCAGCAGTGAATGGACAGACGCCTACGAGCAGTACTTC
cdr3_aa: CASSEWTDAYEQYF

v_call: TRBV2
clone_size: NA
d_call: TRBD1
j_call: TRBJ1-3
cdr3_nt: TGTGCCAGCAGTACAGGGGGTTCCCCTGGAAACACCATATATTTT
cdr3_aa: CASSTGGSPGNTIYF

v_call: TRBV2
clone_size: NA
d_call: NA
j_call: TRBJ1-5
cdr3_nt: TGTGCCAGCTCCCCCGAGATCGGTCAGCCCCAGCATTTT
cdr3_aa: CASSPEIGQPQHF

v_call: TRBV5-4
clone_size: NA
d_call: NA
j_call: TRBJ1-3
cdr3_nt: TGTGCCACCCGACAGGCGGCGATTGGAAACACCATATATTTT
cdr3_aa: CATRQAAIGNTIYF

v_call: TRBV2
clone_size: NA
d_call: TRBD2
j_call: TRBJ2-1
cdr3_nt: TGTGCCAGCAGCGAGGGACTAGCGGATTACAATGAGCAGTTCTTC
cdr3_aa: CASSEGLADYNEQFF

v_call: TRBV15
clone_size: NA
d_call: NA
j_call: TRBJ1-6
cdr3_nt: TGTGCCACCAGACCGGGTCCAGGGGCCTCACCCCTCCACTTT
cdr3_aa: CATRPGPGASPLHF

v_call: TRBV7-9
clone_size: NA
d_call: NA
j_call: TRBJ1-3
cdr3_nt: TGTGCCAGCAGCTTAGTTAACTCTGGAAACACCATATATTTT
cdr3_aa: CASSLVNSGNTIYF

v_call: TRBV5-4
clone_size: NA
d_call: TRBD1
j_call: TRBJ1-2
cdr3_nt: TGTGCCAGCAGCTTGATTTCAGGGGGCATGGGGTATGGCTACACCTTC
cdr3_aa: CASSLISGGMGYGYTF

v_call: TRBV9
clone_size: NA
d_call: NA
j_call: TRBJ2-3
cdr3_nt: TGTGCCAGCAGCGTAACTCTCACAGATACGCAGTATTTT
cdr3_aa: CASSVTLTDTQYF

v_call: TRBV7-8
clone_size: NA
d_call: TRBD1
j_call: TRBJ1-1
cdr3_nt: TGTGCCAGCAGCTGGGGACAGACGAACACTGAAGCTTTCTTT
cdr3_aa: CASSWGQTNTEAFF

v_call: TRBV29-1
clone_size: once
d_call: NA
j_call: TRBJ2-7
cdr3_nt: TGCAGCGTTGAAGACCCGGGCTCCTACGAGCAGTACTTC
cdr3_aa: CSVEDPGSYEQYF

v_call: TRBV2
clone_size: NA
d_call: NA
j_call: TRBJ1-2
cdr3_nt: TGTGCCAGCTGTCCCCAGGGAAATATGAACTATGGCTACACCTTC
cdr3_aa: CASCPQGNMNYGYTF

v_call: TRBV10-2
clone_size: NA
d_call: NA
j_call: TRBJ2-7
cdr3_nt: TGCGCCAGCAGTGGCACGGGACTGACCTACGAGCAGTACTTC
cdr3_aa: CASSGTGLTYEQYF

v_call: TRBV28
clone_size: once
d_call: NA
j_call: TRBJ2-7
cdr3_nt: TGTGCCAGCAGTTTCTCGACGGAGAGCTCCTACGAGCAGTACTTC
cdr3_aa: CASSFSTESSYEQYF

v_call: TRBV2
clone_size: NA
d_call: NA
j_call: TRBJ2-1
cdr3_nt: TGTGCCAGCAGTGAAGAGGGGGAGAACAATGAGCAGTTCTTC
cdr3_aa: CASSEEGENNEQFF

v_call: TRBV11-2
clone_size: NA
d_call: TRBD1
j_call: TRBJ1-2
cdr3_nt: TGTGCCAGCAGCTTTGAGGGGGCCTATGGCTACACCTTC
cdr3_aa: CASSFEGAYGYTF

v_call: TRBV15
clone_size: NA
d_call: TRBD1
j_call: TRBJ1-4
cdr3_nt: TGTGCCACCAGCGGTGGACAGGAGGTTTACGGAAAACTGTTTTTT
cdr3_aa: CATSGGQEVYGKLFF

v_call: TRBV7-2
clone_size: NA
d_call: TRBD1
j_call: TRBJ1-2
cdr3_nt: TGTGCCAGCAGCCCTAGGACAGGGGGAGACTATGGCTACACCTTC
cdr3_aa: CASSPRTGGDYGYTF

v_call: TRBV5-1
clone_size: NA
d_call: TRBD2
j_call: TRBJ2-3
cdr3_nt: TGCGCCAGCAGCGTAGCGGGGGGGAGCACAGATACGCAGTATTTT
cdr3_aa: CASSVAGGSTDTQYF

v_call: TRBV5-1
clone_size: NA
d_call: TRBD2
j_call: TRBJ2-5
cdr3_nt: TGCGCCAGCAGCCTACAGAGCGGGGGAGGAGAGACCCAGTACTTC
cdr3_aa: CASSLQSGGGETQYF

v_call: TRBV28
clone_size: NA
d_call: NA
j_call: TRBJ2-7
cdr3_nt: TGTGCCAGCAGCGAGGGCAACTCCTACGAGCAGTACTTC
cdr3_aa: CASSEGNSYEQYF

v_call: TRBV6-5
clone_size: NA
d_call: NA
j_call: TRBJ1-4
cdr3_nt: TGTGCCAGCAGTTCGTCACCGGGGTCAGGTGAAAAACTGTTTTTT
cdr3_aa: CASSSSPGSGEKLFF

v_call: TRBV10-3
clone_size: few
d_call: TRBD1
j_call: TRBJ2-1
cdr3_nt: TGTGCCATCAGTGAGTCACAGGGGCACCCGTTCTTC
cdr3_aa: CAISESQGHPFF

v_call: TRBV28
clone_size: NA
d_call: NA
j_call: TRBJ1-2
cdr3_nt: TGTGCCAGCGCTTCTGGGGGCATCAACTATGGCTACACCTTC
cdr3_aa: CASASGGINYGYTF

v_call: TRBV12-3/TRBV12-4
clone_size: NA
d_call: NA
j_call: TRBJ2-7
cdr3_nt: TGTGCCAGCAGTTTAAGTCAGGCCTACGAGCAGTACTTC
cdr3_aa: CASSLSQAYEQYF

v_call: TRBV7-9
clone_size: once
d_call: NA
j_call: TRBJ2-1
cdr3_nt: TGTGCCAGCAGCTTAAGCCGGGAGATCAATGAGCAGTTCTTC
cdr3_aa: CASSLSREINEQFF

v_call: TRBV19
clone_size: NA
d_call: NA
j_call: TRBJ1-1
cdr3_nt: TGTGCCAGTAGTATAGGGACAGAGATGAACACTGAAGCTTTCTTT
cdr3_aa: CASSIGTEMNTEAFF

v_call: TRBV24-1
clone_size: NA
d_call: NA
j_call: TRBJ1-5
cdr3_nt: TGTGCCACCAGTGCAGGGTCGGGTCAGCCCCAGCATTTT
cdr3_aa: CATSAGSGQPQHF

v_call: TRBV28
clone_size: NA
d_call: TRBD1
j_call: TRBJ1-2
cdr3_nt: TGTGCCAGCAGGGCGGGACAGGGGGGACGCGGCTACACCTTC
cdr3_aa: CASRAGQGGRGYTF

v_call: TRBV28
clone_size: NA
d_call: NA
j_call: TRBJ2-1
cdr3_nt: TGTGCCAGCAGTACCCCTCCGGGGTTCAATGAGCAGTTCTTC
cdr3_aa: CASSTPPGFNEQFF

v_call: TRBV11-2
clone_size: NA
d_call: TRBD1
j_call: TRBJ1-6
cdr3_nt: TGTGCCAGCAGCTTAGTTCCCGGACAGGGGGCATCTTCACCCCTCCACTTT
cdr3_aa: CASSLVPGQGASSPLHF

v_call: TRBV28
clone_size: NA
d_call: NA
j_call: TRBJ1-5
cdr3_nt: TGTGCCAGCAGTTTGACAGGCTCATGGGATCAGCCCCAGCATTTT
cdr3_aa: CASSLTGSWDQPQHF

v_call: TRBV9
clone_size: NA
d_call: NA
j_call: TRBJ2-3
cdr3_nt: TGTGCCAGCAGCGGGGGACACCTCCGCACAGATACGCAGTATTTT
cdr3_aa: CASSGGHLRTDTQYF

v_call: TRBV11-3
clone_size: NA
d_call: TRBD1
j_call: TRBJ1-3
cdr3_nt: TGTGCCAGCAGCCCGACAGGGACTGGAAACACCATATATTTT
cdr3_aa: CASSPTGTGNTIYF

v_call: TRBV7-2
clone_size: NA
d_call: TRBD2
j_call: TRBJ2-1
cdr3_nt: TGTGCCAGCAGCACAGAGCGTAGCGGGGGTAACGATGAGCAGTTCTTC
cdr3_aa: CASSTERSGGNDEQFF

v_call: TRBV25-1
clone_size: NA
d_call: TRBD1
j_call: TRBJ2-7
cdr3_nt: TGTGCCAGCAGTGAAACAGCAGGGGGTATTCTCGAGCAGTACTTC
cdr3_aa: CASSETAGGILEQYF

v_call: TRBV5-4
clone_size: NA
d_call: NA
j_call: TRBJ2-5
cdr3_nt: TGTGCCAGCAGCCTGACCCAAAGGGGGGAGACCCAGTACTTC
cdr3_aa: CASSLTQRGETQYF

v_call: TRBV30
clone_size: NA
d_call: TRBD1
j_call: TRBJ1-3
cdr3_nt: TGTGCCTGGAGTGCCTCGACAGGGGCTGGAAACACCATATATTTT
cdr3_aa: CAWSASTGAGNTIYF

v_call: TRBV12-3/TRBV12-4
clone_size: NA
d_call: NA
j_call: TRBJ2-5
cdr3_nt: TGTGCCAGCAGTTGGACTGCAATGGAGACCCAGTACTTC
cdr3_aa: CASSWTAMETQYF

v_call: TRBV6-1
clone_size: NA
d_call: NA
j_call: TRBJ1-5
cdr3_nt: TGTGCCAGCAGTGATCGAGGCGGTCAGCCCCAGCATTTT
cdr3_aa: CASSDRGGQPQHF

v_call: TRBV28
clone_size: NA
d_call: NA
j_call: TRBJ1-2
cdr3_nt: TGTGCCAGCACCGCAGGGTACTATGGCTACACCTTC
cdr3_aa: CASTAGYYGYTF

v_call: TRBV5-4
clone_size: NA
d_call: TRBD2
j_call: TRBJ2-7
cdr3_nt: TGTGCCAGCAGCGGCCGGGGGGGCGTTTACGAGCAGTACTTC
cdr3_aa: CASSGRGGVYEQYF

v_call: TRBV6-5
clone_size: NA
d_call: NA
j_call: TRBJ1-2
cdr3_nt: TGTGCCAGCAGTAGGACAGACTATGGCTACACCTTC
cdr3_aa: CASSRTDYGYTF

v_call: TRBV28
clone_size: NA
d_call: TRBD1
j_call: TRBJ1-5
cdr3_nt: TGTGCCAGCCGATATGGGACAGGGCTGAATCAGCCCCAGCATTTT
cdr3_aa: CASRYGTGLNQPQHF

v_call: TRBV4-1
clone_size: NA
d_call: NA
j_call: TRBJ1-1
cdr3_nt: TGCGCCAGCAGCCAAGGGGGGAGGGGAAACACTGAAGCTTTCTTT
cdr3_aa: CASSQGGRGNTEAFF

v_call: TRBV2
clone_size: once
d_call: TRBD1
j_call: TRBJ1-6
cdr3_nt: TGTGCCAGCAGTGAGAGGACAGGGCTAAATTCACCCCTCCACTTT
cdr3_aa: CASSERTGLNSPLHF

v_call: TRBV28
clone_size: NA
d_call: NA
j_call: TRBJ1-4
cdr3_nt: TGTGCCAGCAGCAAAAGGACTCCCGGAAAACTGTTTTTT
cdr3_aa: CASSKRTPGKLFF

v_call: TRBV10-3
clone_size: few
d_call: NA
j_call: TRBJ1-2
cdr3_nt: TGTGCCATCAGGGGAGGCTATGGCTACACCTTC
cdr3_aa: CAIRGGYGYTF

v_call: TRBV4-2
clone_size: NA
d_call: NA
j_call: TRBJ1-2
cdr3_nt: TGTGCCAGCAGCCAAATTGGGGGCGATCCATCCTATGGCTACACCTTC
cdr3_aa: CASSQIGGDPSYGYTF

v_call: TRBV6-1
clone_size: few
d_call: TRBD1
j_call: TRBJ2-5
cdr3_nt: TGTGCCAGCAGTGAGACAACAGGGGCCGTAGAGACCCAGTACTTC
cdr3_aa: CASSETTGAVETQYF

v_call: TRBV7-9
clone_size: NA
d_call: NA
j_call: TRBJ1-4
cdr3_nt: TGTGCCAGCAGCTTAGCGGCCAATCATGAAAAACTGTTTTTT
cdr3_aa: CASSLAANHEKLFF

v_call: TRBV9
clone_size: NA
d_call: NA
j_call: TRBJ2-7
cdr3_nt: TGTGCCAGCAGCGTGAACACACACTACGAGCAGTACTTC
cdr3_aa: CASSVNTHYEQYF

v_call: TRBV28
clone_size: NA
d_call: NA
j_call: TRBJ1-1
cdr3_nt: TGTGCCAGCATCCACAGAACAGCGAACACTGAAGCTTTCTTT
cdr3_aa: CASIHRTANTEAFF

v_call: TRBV11-1
clone_size: few
d_call: TRBD1
j_call: TRBJ2-5
cdr3_nt: TGTGCCAGCAGCTTCCCACAGGGGGCAGAGACCCAGTACTTC
cdr3_aa: CASSFPQGAETQYF